Sequencing of this T cell receptor (beta chain) was carried out in a study of radiation and T cells in renal cell carcinoma. Study background: Nephrectomy followed 15 Gy stereotactic body radiation by 4 weeks.

Using immunoSEQ multiplex PCR, the repertoire was profiled, and TCRdb retains in-frame clones only, with some absent. This sample has about 150,000 clones; roughly 90% occur once, and the top ten carry 3.5% to 5%. The time point denotes: baseline pretreatment blood. Documented treatment: 15 Gy SBRT to primary tumor, nephrectomy 4 weeks later. The TCR was taken from a woman aged 65 to 85 with renal cell carcinoma. The source material was blood, sampled from a patient whose treatment included radiotherapy and nephrectomy.

The CDR3 DNA reads as TGTGCCAGCAGCGGTGGCGTGGGCACCGGGGAGCTGTTTTTT. Its translation: CASSGGVGTGELFF. The chain is built from TRBV9 and TRBJ2-2; no clear D gene. Trimming stripped 3 bases from V and 4 bases from J, with 10 bases between. CDR1 SGDLS and CDR2 YYNGEE come from the germline V gene. There are 14 residues in the CDR3. Filled out from reference TRBV9 and TRBJ2-2, the complete variable domain reads DSGVTQTPKHLITATGQRVTLRCSPRSGDLSVYWYQQSLDQGLQFLIQYYNGEERAKGNILERFSAQQFPDLHSELNLSSLELGDSALYFCASSGGVGTGELFFGEGSRLTVL.